Below, 27 T cell receptor beta chains from the same sample are listed, as sequenced in a study of shared clonotypes between healthy human individuals. TCRdb's copy holds only in-frame clones and misses some; the assay was immunoSEQ multiplex PCR. The data show roughly 2.5 million clones, 85% to 95% seen once. Sequenced material: naive CD4+ T cells sorted from blood. Subset indicated: CD45RA+ positively selected. The receptors were sampled from a man aged 18 to 35 in good health.

This sequence joins TRBV28 and TRBJ1-2; weak D call: TRBD1 (6 bases). The V gene lost 8 bases and the J gene lost 0 bases, with 13 bases spanning the gap. The germline V gene encodes CDR1 MDHEN and CDR2 SYDVKM. This CDR3 comprises 14 residues. This CDR3 is CASRGGHPNYGYTF. The DNA for the CDR3 is TGTGCCAGCCGCGGGGGGCACCCTAACTATGGCTACACCTTC.

The chain uses TRBV7-3 and TRBJ2-1; D unclear. This CDR3 comprises 13 residues. Trimming pared 5 bases from V and 0 bases from J, leaving 5 bases between. Germline V gives CDR1 SGHTA, CDR2 FQGTGA. The CDR3 loop reads CASSRSSYNEQFF. CDR3 DNA: TGTGCCAGCAGCCGCAGCTCCTACAATGAGCAGTTCTTC.

V and J are TRBV7-9 and TRBJ1-1, with 7 bases aligning to TRBD1. V was clipped by 5 bases and J by 1 base; unmatched bases: 7. Germline CDR1 SEHNR, CDR2 FQNEAQ (reference sequence). This CDR3 comprises 15 residues. CDR3 sequence reads: CASSLLTGANTEAFF. The CDR3 region has the DNA TGTGCCAGCAGCCTCCTCACAGGGGCGAACACTGAAGCTTTCTTT.

Comment on this clone: The sample holds other DNA sequences that translate to the same CDR3. This chain joins TRBV30 and TRBJ1-1; a weak D match, TRBD1 (5 bases). The CDR3 is 13 amino acids. With 5 bases removed from V and 2 bases from J, the gap between germline ends came to 12 bases. The germline V gene has CDR1 GTSNPN and CDR2 SVGIG (reference sequence). The chain's CDR3 is CAWARQGNTEAFF. In nucleotides, the CDR3 is TGTGCCTGGGCAAGGCAGGGCAACACTGAAGCTTTCTTT.

Comment on this clone: Different DNA sequences within this sample yield the same CDR3. The chain couples TRBV18 to TRBJ1-6; the match to TRBD1 covers 7 bases. The CDR3 loop spans 15 amino acids. J lost 6 bases, V lost 2 bases, and 4 bases had no gene match. CDR1 and CDR2 from the germline V gene are KGHSH and LQKENI. The CDR3 sequence is CASSPATGTNSPLHF. CDR3 DNA: TGTGCCAGCTCACCAGCGACAGGGACTAATTCACCCCTCCACTTT. Using reference TRBV18 and TRBJ1-6 for the parts outside the CDR3, the full variable domain is NAGVMQNPRHLVRRRGQEARLRCSPMKGHSHVYWYRQLPEEGLKFMVYLQKENIIDESGMPKERFSAEFPKEGPSILRIQQVVRGDSAAYFCASSPATGTNSPLHFGNGTRLTVT.

The rearrangement uses TRBV27 and TRBJ2-1; 12 nucleotides align to TRBD2. Germline V lookup: CDR1 MNHEY, CDR2 SMNVEV (reference sequence). J was trimmed by 3 bases and V by 6 bases; bases with no gene match: 3. The CDR3 covers 15 residues. The CDR3 DNA sequence: TGTGCCAGCAGAAAACTAGCGGGAGGCTACAATGAGCAGTTCTTC. Its translation is CASRKLAGGYNEQFF.

Concerning this clone itself: Other DNA sequences within the sample encode an identical CDR3. The chain joins TRBV6-5 to TRBJ2-6; the D gene could be TRBD1 or TRBD2 (5 bases each). This CDR3 comprises 16 residues. V was clipped by 2 bases and J by 4 bases, with 12 bases between them. Germline V lookup: CDR1 MNHEY, CDR2 SVGAGI. The CDR3 DNA follows: TGTGCCAGCAGTTACGTCGGGGCGTCGGGGGCCAACGTCCTGACTTTC. Protein: CASSYVGASGANVLTF.

The chain couples TRBV30 to TRBJ1-2, with D perhaps TRBD1 (6 bases). The CDR3 is made up of 19 amino acids. The ends were cut back, 7 bases at V and 7 bases at J, with 37 bases in the middle. The germline gives CDR1 GTSNPN, CDR2 SVGIG (reference sequence). Here the CDR3 reads CALTRPSASTGGPSFGYTF. The DNA for the CDR3 is TGTGCCTTAACACGCCCAAGTGCCTCCACGGGGGGGCCGAGCTTTGGCTACACCTTC.

The rearrangement uses TRBV9 and TRBJ1-5, with a weak D call TRBD1 (6 bases). The ends were cut back, 5 bases at V and 6 bases at J, with 24 bases in the middle. The CDR3 runs 17 residues. CDR1 SGDLS and CDR2 YYNGEE come from the germline V gene. The CDR3 loop is CASRDYPGRGMGQPQHF. DNA for the CDR3: TGTGCCAGCAGGGACTATCCCGGGAGGGGGATGGGTCAGCCCCAGCATTTT.

The J gene is TRBJ2-7, the V gene TRBV6-5, with no clear D. Germline values: CDR1 MNHEY, CDR2 SVGAGI. Trimming stripped 2 bases from V and 1 base from J, with 12 bases between. The CDR3 totals 15 residues. In DNA form, the CDR3 reads TGTGCCAGCAGTTACCAAAGACGGACGTCCTACGAGCAGTACTTC. Translating gives CASSYQRRTSYEQYF.

The V call is TRBV27, the J call TRBJ2-5; D is unresolved. V was clipped by 3 bases and J by 2 bases, with 13 bases between them. The germline gives CDR1 MNHEY, CDR2 SMNVEV (reference sequence). The CDR3 runs 15 residues. CDR3 sequence (DNA): TGTGCCAGCAGTTTCTCGGGCCCGGTGCAAGAGACCCAGTACTTC. Its protein product is CASSFSGPVQETQYF.

The CDR3 bases are TGCGCCAGCGCTTTGGGGACGGGTGGCGATGAGCAGTTCTTC. Translated, it gives CASALGTGGDEQFF. V gene TRBV5-1 combines with J gene TRBJ2-1; D possibly matches TRBD1 or TRBD2 (5 bases each). The V gene's germline CDR1 is SGHRS and CDR2 YFSETQ. The ends were cut back, 7 bases at V and 8 bases at J, with 19 bases in the middle. The CDR3 loop spans 14 amino acids.

The CDR3 coding sequence is TGCGCCAGCTCTCGGGACTTAATTCGCACTGAAGCTTTCTTT. This sequence encodes CASSRDLIRTEAFF. The chain employs TRBV5-1 and TRBJ1-1; D may be TRBD1 (5 bases). V lost 7 bases to trimming and J lost 4 bases, with 17 bases between them. CDR3 length: 14 amino acids. The germline CDR1 and CDR2 sequences are SGHRS and YFSETQ.

This clone was found once. This rearrangement joins TRBV25-1 to TRBJ1-2, with 11 bases that match TRBD1. The germline gives CDR1 MGHDK, CDR2 SYGVNS. CDR3 length: 15 amino acids. V gave up 5 bases and J gave up 5 bases; unmatched junction bases: 7. The CDR3 spells CASSFPGQGAYGYTF. CDR3 in DNA: TGTGCCAGCAGTTTTCCTGGACAGGGGGCGTATGGCTACACCTTC.

V gene TRBV5-1 combines with J gene TRBJ2-7; 12 bases fit TRBD2. The CDR3 runs 15 residues. CDR1 and CDR2 (germline): SGHRS, YFSETQ. V lost 4 bases, J lost 7 bases, and 9 bases stayed unmatched. The CDR3: CASSVTSGSPREQYF. The DNA of the CDR3 is TGCGCCAGCAGCGTGACTAGCGGGAGCCCACGGGAGCAGTACTTC.

Comment on this clone: The same CDR3 is also encoded by other DNA sequences in this sample. The V gene is TRBV30, the J gene TRBJ1-1, with D hard to call. This CDR3 contains 12 residues. The germline V gene has CDR1 GTSNPN and CDR2 SVGIG (reference sequence). Trimming took off 0 bases at V and 0 bases at J, with 2 bases between the two ends. CDR3 bases: TGTGCCTGGAGTGTCTTGAACACTGAAGCTTTCTTT. Its translation is CAWSVLNTEAFF.

The gene calls are TRBV21-1 and TRBJ2-5. TRBV21-1 is listed as a pseudogene. The CDR3 covers 15 residues. The DNA of the CDR3 is TGTGCCAGCTCGAGATGGCCATTATACCAAGAGACCCAGTACTTC. It yields the protein CASSRWPLYQETQYF.

CDR3 bases: TGTGCCAGCTCACCACCCTCCCAAGGGGGGAACACTGAAGCTTTCTTT. It codes for CASSPPSQGGNTEAFF. The rearrangement links TRBV18 to TRBJ1-1; possibly TRBD1 for D (6 bases). Trimming left V 0 bases short and J 1 base short, with 12 bases between. The CDR3 totals 16 residues. Germline values: CDR1 KGHSH, CDR2 LQKENI.

V usage is TRBV21-1 and J usage is TRBJ2-4; TRBD1, as called in the table, went unchecked against the DNA. TRBV21-1 counts as a pseudogene. The CDR3 covers 12 residues. CDR3 protein: CASRPTGSIQYF. CDR3 DNA: TGTGCCAGCAGGCCGACAGGGAGCATTCAGTACTTC.

This chain joins TRBV7-9 and TRBJ2-7; possible D gene TRBD1, 5 bases. Looked up from germline, CDR1 is SEHNR and CDR2 is FQNEAQ (reference sequence). This CDR3 region has 13 residues. Deletions cut 0 bases from V and 2 bases from J, with 5 bases between. CDR3 loop: CASSLARAYEQYF. In DNA, the CDR3 is TGTGCCAGCAGCTTAGCCAGGGCCTACGAGCAGTACTTC.

A word on this clone: The sample contains more than one DNA sequence encoding this CDR3. The V and J genes are TRBV6-5 and TRBJ2-2; 10 nucleotides align to TRBD2. V shed 4 bases, J shed 4 bases, and the junction held 0 bases outside the gene matches. The CDR3 runs to 14 residues. Germline V gene sequence: CDR1 MNHEY, CDR2 SVGAGI. The CDR3 spells CASSSSGGTGELFF. CDR3 in DNA: TGTGCCAGCAGTTCTAGCGGGGGCACCGGGGAGCTGTTTTTT.

The chain has TRBV6-5 and TRBJ2-1; D tentatively fits TRBD1 or TRBD2 (5 bases each). Deletions cut 5 bases from V and 0 bases from J, with 11 bases between. Germline assignment: CDR1 MNHEY and CDR2 SVGAGI. There are 15 residues in the CDR3. The CDR3 region is CASSTRDLSYNEQFF. CDR3 nucleotide sequence: TGTGCCAGCAGTACCCGGGACCTCTCCTACAATGAGCAGTTCTTC.

The V call is TRBV19, the J call TRBJ1-3; 10 positions match TRBD1. This CDR3 comprises 14 residues. J gave up 7 bases and V 7 bases, and 7 bases lay outside the gene matches. Per the germline V gene, CDR1 is LNHDA and CDR2 is SQIVND (reference sequence). The CDR3 loop is CASTSADRGNTIYF. The CDR3 DNA follows: TGTGCCAGTACATCCGCGGACAGGGGGAACACCATATATTTT.

This rearrangement joins TRBV15 to TRBJ1-1; D remains ambiguous. CDR1 is LNHNV and CDR2 is YYDKDF in the germline V gene (reference sequence). The CDR3 has 14 amino acids. Trimming left V 0 bases short and J 2 bases short, with 7 bases between. The CDR3 region is CATSRDLFNTEAFF. DNA for the CDR3: TGTGCCACCAGCAGAGATTTGTTCAACACTGAAGCTTTCTTT.

The chain is built from TRBV5-1 and TRBJ2-2, with D perhaps TRBD1 (5 bases). CDR1 is SGHRS and CDR2 is YFSETQ in the germline V gene. The CDR3 covers 16 residues. The V and J ends lost 0 bases and 0 bases respectively, with 9 bases between them. CDR3 sequence (DNA): TGCGCCAGCAGCTTGGTAGGCAGGGCGAACACCGGGGAGCTGTTTTTT. It specifies CASSLVGRANTGELFF.

The chain uses TRBV6-6 and TRBJ1-5; tentative D call: TRBD1 (5 bases). The CDR3 is 13 residues long. Germline V gene lookup returns CDR1 MNHNY and CDR2 SVGAGI (reference sequence). Trimming left V 6 bases short and J 1 base short, with 7 bases between. CDR3 region: CASSRQSNQPQHF. In DNA, the CDR3 is TGTGCCAGCAGCCGACAGAGCAATCAGCCCCAGCATTTT.

This clone was observed once. The sample contains more than one DNA sequence encoding this CDR3. The V call is TRBV2, the J call TRBJ1-5; D call uncertain. Germline CDR1 is SNHLY and CDR2 is FYNNEI. This CDR3 is 13 amino acids long. The V and J ends lost 3 bases and 0 bases respectively, with 3 bases between them. CDR3 protein: CASSDGSNQPQHF. CDR3 coding DNA: TGTGCCAGCAGTGACGGTAGCAATCAGCCCCAGCATTTT.